Sequencing of this TCR beta chain was carried out in a study of graft-versus-host responses after intestinal transplantation. From germline, CDR1 is PRHDT and CDR2 FYEKMQ (reference sequence). This CDR3 is built from 15 residues. V was cut by 5 bases and J by 6 bases, with 19 bases left in between. The data were produced by immunoSEQ multiplex PCR, yet TCRdb's version contains in-frame clones alone and is incomplete. The sample has roughly 100,000 clones, 93% seen once. Notes on this clone: Its antigen is unknown.

Findings and caveats of the study: When patients had graft-donor T cell macrochimerism, their allografts held high graft-versus-host to host-versus-graft clonal ratios.

This sequence joins TRBV13 and TRBJ2-5; possible D gene TRBD1, 6 bases. The TCR originated in a human donor who received an intestinal transplant. Sequencing was performed on unstimulated CD8+ T cells sorted from spleen or lymph node cells, taken before intestinal transplant. CDR3 sequence reads: CASSQWDTEGKTQYF. The CDR3 nucleotides are TGTGCCAGCAGCCAGTGGGACACGGAAGGGAAGACCCAGTACTTC.